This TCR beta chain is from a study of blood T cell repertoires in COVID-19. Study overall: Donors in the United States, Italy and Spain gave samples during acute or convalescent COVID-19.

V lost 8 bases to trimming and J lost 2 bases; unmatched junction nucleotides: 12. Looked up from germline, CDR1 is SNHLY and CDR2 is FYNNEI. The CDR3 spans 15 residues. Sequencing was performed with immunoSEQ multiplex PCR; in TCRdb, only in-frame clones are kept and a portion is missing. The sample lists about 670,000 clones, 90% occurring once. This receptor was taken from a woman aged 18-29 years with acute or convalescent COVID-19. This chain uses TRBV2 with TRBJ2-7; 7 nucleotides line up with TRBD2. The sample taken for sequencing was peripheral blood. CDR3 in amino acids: CASGGSGGRAYEQYF. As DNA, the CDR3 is TGTGCCAGCGGGGGATCCGGGGGGAGGGCCTACGAGCAGTACTTC.